The rows below give T cell receptor beta chains drawn from one sample of a study of blood T cell repertoires in COVID-19. Here immunoSEQ multiplex PCR was the method, and the copy in TCRdb shows in-frame clones only, minus some. Of fewer than 250,000 clones listed, approximately 87% were seen once; the top ten hold about 2.2%. Sequencing was done on a sample of peripheral blood. The receptors were sampled from a woman between 45 and 65 years old with acute or convalescent COVID-19. The CDR3 runs from the conserved cysteine through the conserved F or W. A D gene is named only where the DNA matches it firmly. Clone size is not always given. Where it is, it says once, few, many or a class for expanded clones.

TRBD2	TRBV5-1	.	TRBJ2-7	TGCGCCAGCACCCCCGGGATAGCGGGGGCTCGCGAGCAGTACTTC	CASTPGIAGAREQYF
TRBD1	TRBV11-2	once	TRBJ1-2	TGTGCCAGCAGCTTGGGCGCAGGGACAGCCTATGGCTACACCTTC	CASSLGAGTAYGYTF
TRBD1	TRBV4-2	few	TRBJ2-2	TGTGCCAGCAGCCAGGACAGGGGGCCCGGGGAGCTGTTTTTT	CASSQDRGPGELFF
.	TRBV29-1	once	TRBJ1-2	TGCAGCGCTTCATTGGACTCATATGGCTACACCTTC	CSASLDSYGYTF
.	TRBV6-5	few	TRBJ1-1	TGTGCCAGCAGTTACTCTGGGAGGGACGACGAAGCTTTCTTT	CASSYSGRDDEAFF
.	TRBV18	.	TRBJ1-1	TGTGCCAGCTCACCAAGGGAAACGGGAAACACTGAAGCTTTCTTT	CASSPRETGNTEAFF
TRBD1	TRBV4-3	many	TRBJ1-1	TGCGCCAGCAGCCAAGACCCCGGGACAGCTACTTTGAACACTGAAGCTTTCTTT	CASSQDPGTATLNTEAFF
.	TRBV30	.	TRBJ2-6	TGTGCCTGGAGTACGGGCTCTGGGGCCAACGTCCTGACTTTC	CAWSTGSGANVLTF
.	TRBV7-8	.	TRBJ1-1	TGTGCCAGCAGCTTTGGGGGACTGACAACTGAAGCTTTCTTT	CASSFGGLTTEAFF
TRBD2	TRBV5-4	.	TRBJ2-7	TGTGCCAGCAGCTTCGGACTAGCGGGAGTTTACGAGCAGTACTTC	CASSFGLAGVYEQYF
.	TRBV7-8	.	TRBJ2-7	TGTGCCAGCAGCTTACCCCGCCGGGACAAAAGGCCTACCTACGAGCAGTACTTC	CASSLPRRDKRPTYEQYF
TRBD1	TRBV7-9	.	TRBJ1-2	TGTGCCAGCAGCTTAGAAAGGACAGGGAAGGGAGTGAGGAGCGGCTACACCTTC	CASSLERTGKGVRSGYTF
.	TRBV7-2	.	TRBJ1-1	TGTGCCAGCAGCTCCTCTCCGGGGACTGAAGCTTTCTTT	CASSSSPGTEAFF
.	TRBV11-3	few	TRBJ1-2	TGTGCCAGCAGCTCCGGGGAAACCTCCGGGTTATACTATGGCTACACCTTC	CASSSGETSGLYYGYTF
TRBD2	TRBV30	.	TRBJ2-5	TGTGCCTCGAGCGGGAGCGGCCCGGGGACCCAGTACTTC	CASSGSGPGTQYF
TRBD1	TRBV19	once	TRBJ1-2	TGTGCCAGTAGTATGCTCAGGGGGGTGAGTGGCTACACCTTC	CASSMLRGVSGYTF
TRBD1	TRBV11-2	.	TRBJ2-7	TGTGCCAGCAGCTTAGCGACCGGGACAGACTCCTACGAGCAGTACTTC	CASSLATGTDSYEQYF
.	TRBV2	.	TRBJ2-7	TGTGCCAGCAGTGTATTCTACGAGCAGTACTTC	CASSVFYEQYF
TRBD2	TRBV5-1	.	TRBJ2-3	TGCGCCAGCAGCCGCCGGGCGGGGGGAACAGCTAGCACAGATACGCAGTATTTT	CASSRRAGGTASTDTQYF